This TCR beta chain came from a study of cytomegalovirus exposure and HLA in healthy donors. Study results and limitations: Per a later analysis, HLA-associated TCR beta chains showed more clonal expansion than other, equally common TCR beta chains. Reported performance of the classifier showed diagnosis of cytomegalovirus status with high specificity and sensitivity. The authors listed around 150 TCR beta chains as cytomegalovirus-associated.

In regard to this clone: Its antigen remains unidentified.

CDR1 is MNHEY, CDR2 SMNVEV, per germline (reference sequence). V was shortened by 5 bases and J by 4 bases, with 5 bases between the two germline ends. The CDR3 has 11 residues. The PCR used 60 Vbeta and 13 Jbeta primers. Data came from immunoSEQ multiplex PCR; TCRdb stores just in-frame clones and leaves some out. The sample carries roughly 150,000 clones, almost 80% recorded once. The TCR comes from a male donor in good health and CMV-seronegative. Sequences were obtained from PBMCs. The gene calls are TRBV27 and TRBJ2-5; possible D gene TRBD2, 5 bases. The DNA of the CDR3 is TGTGCCAGCAGTGGAGGAGAGACCCAGTACTTC. It encodes CASSGGETQYF.